What follows are 7 T cell receptor beta chains derived from one specimen sequenced in a study of blood T cell repertoires in COVID-19. Libraries were prepared by immunoSEQ multiplex PCR; TCRdb keeps only in-frame clonotypes and omits some of them. The data show about 81,000 clones, 91% seen once. Sequences were obtained from peripheral blood. The receptor source for this set is a woman aged 50 to 65 in a cohort sampled during active COVID-19.

The chain has TRBV3-1 (or the pseudogene TRBV3-2) and TRBJ2-7, with 8 nucleotides matching TRBD2. Unmatched junction bases numbered 6, after V lost 2 bases and J lost 9 bases. The length of the CDR3 is 13 residues. Looked up from germline, CDR1 is LGHDT and CDR2 is YNNKEL (reference sequence). The DNA of the CDR3 is TGTGCCAGCAGCCAACCGGGGGGGATCGGGCAGTACTTC. Its protein is CASSQPGGIGQYF.

The chain carries TRBV7-9 and TRBJ1-2; D possibly corresponds to TRBD1 (6 bases). This CDR3 region has 18 residues. Germline V gene lookup returns CDR1 SEHNR and CDR2 FQNEAQ (reference sequence). The V end lost 2 bases, the J end lost 5 bases, and 24 bases lay between the germline ends. CDR3 in amino acids: CASSLSSQGQVGDYGYTF. The CDR3 DNA follows: TGTGCCAGCAGCTTAAGTTCGCAGGGACAAGTTGGAGATTATGGCTACACCTTC.

This clone was seen just once. The chain couples TRBV21-1 to TRBJ2-1; the D call in the table, TRBD2, was not verified against the DNA. TRBV21-1 is a known pseudogene. The CDR3 extends over 18 amino acids. The CDR3, as DNA: TGTGCCAGCAGCAAATTGCGGCGAGACCCTCCAACCACTCATGAGCAGTTCTTC. As protein: CASSKLRRDPPTTHEQFF.

The CDR3 spells CASSYGGSSADTQYF. In DNA form, the CDR3 reads TGTGCCAGCAGTTACGGCGGGAGCAGCGCAGATACGCAGTATTTT. V is TRBV6-5 and J is TRBJ2-3, with 7 bases aligning to TRBD2. Trimming removed 2 bases from V and 4 bases from J; junction bases left unmatched: 6. Germline CDR1 MNHEY, CDR2 SVGAGI. The CDR3 sequence is 15 residues long.

The genes are TRBV6-5 and TRBJ2-2; possibly TRBD2 for D (6 bases). The CDR3 sequence is 15 residues long. Germline V gives CDR1 MNHEY, CDR2 SVGAGI. Between the trimmed V and J ends, which lost 0 bases and 7 bases, there was a span of 12 bases. CDR3 loop: CASSYSGGASGELFF. The CDR3 coding sequence is TGTGCCAGCAGTTACTCGGGGGGAGCCAGCGGGGAGCTGTTTTTT.

This chain uses TRBV10-3 with TRBJ1-5; D not resolved. The germline V gene encodes CDR1 ENHRY and CDR2 SYGVKD. V lost 5 bases to trimming and J lost 3 bases, with 5 bases between them. The length of the CDR3 is 12 residues. CDR3 loop: CAISNTNQPQHF. CDR3 bases: TGTGCCATCAGTAACACCAATCAGCCCCAGCATTTT.

This sequence joins TRBV4-1 and TRBJ2-4; D is unresolved. The germline V and J ends were trimmed by 0 bases and 0 bases, with 12 bases remaining between them. Looked up from germline, CDR1 is MGHRA and CDR2 is YSYEKL. CDR3 length equals 17 residues. The CDR3 region is CASSQDRQALAKNIQYF. DNA for the CDR3: TGCGCCAGCAGCCAAGATCGGCAGGCCTTAGCCAAAAACATTCAGTACTTC.